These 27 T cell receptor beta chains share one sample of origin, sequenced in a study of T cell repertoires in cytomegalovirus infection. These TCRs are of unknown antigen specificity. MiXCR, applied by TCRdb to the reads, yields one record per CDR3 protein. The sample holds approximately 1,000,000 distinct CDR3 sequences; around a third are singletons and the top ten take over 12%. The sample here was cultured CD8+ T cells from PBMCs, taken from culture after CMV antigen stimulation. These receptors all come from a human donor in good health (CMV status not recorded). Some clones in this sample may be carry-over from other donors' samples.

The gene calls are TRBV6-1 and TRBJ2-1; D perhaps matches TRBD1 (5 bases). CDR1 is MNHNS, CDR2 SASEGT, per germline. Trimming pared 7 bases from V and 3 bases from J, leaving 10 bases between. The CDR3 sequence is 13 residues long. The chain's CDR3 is CASTLDNYNEQFF. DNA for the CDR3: TGTGCCAGCACCCTGGACAACTACAATGAGCAGTTCTTC.

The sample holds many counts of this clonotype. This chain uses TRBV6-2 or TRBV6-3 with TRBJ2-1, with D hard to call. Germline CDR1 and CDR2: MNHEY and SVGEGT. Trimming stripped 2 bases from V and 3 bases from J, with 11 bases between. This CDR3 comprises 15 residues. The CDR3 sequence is CASSYDPGFYNEQFF. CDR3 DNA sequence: TGTGCCAGCAGTTACGACCCCGGGTTCTACAATGAGCAGTTCTTC.

CDR3 in amino acids: CASSRSLGQINYGYTF. The DNA for the CDR3 is TGTGCCAGCTCCCGCAGCCTGGGACAGATAAACTATGGCTACACCTTC. The chain employs TRBV4-2 and TRBJ1-2; 7 bases align to TRBD1. Germline loops: CDR1 LGHNA, CDR2 YNFKEQ. Trimming at V came to 8 bases and at J to 2 bases, leaving 14 bases not matched to a gene. The CDR3 covers 16 residues.

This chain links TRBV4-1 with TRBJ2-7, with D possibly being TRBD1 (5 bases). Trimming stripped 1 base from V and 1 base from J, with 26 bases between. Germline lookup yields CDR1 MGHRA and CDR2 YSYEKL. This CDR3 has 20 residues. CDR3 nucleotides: TGCGCCAGCAGCCAAGGGGCCGCCCCGGCAGGGCAAAGGAAATCCTACGAGCAGTACTTC. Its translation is CASSQGAAPAGQRKSYEQYF.

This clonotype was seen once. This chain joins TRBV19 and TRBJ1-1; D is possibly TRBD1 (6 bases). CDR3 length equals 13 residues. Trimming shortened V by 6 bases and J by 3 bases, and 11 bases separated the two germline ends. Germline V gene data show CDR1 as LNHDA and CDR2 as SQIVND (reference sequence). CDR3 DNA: TGTGCCAGTAGAAGGGGGTCGGACACTGAAGCTTTCTTT. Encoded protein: CASRRGSDTEAFF.

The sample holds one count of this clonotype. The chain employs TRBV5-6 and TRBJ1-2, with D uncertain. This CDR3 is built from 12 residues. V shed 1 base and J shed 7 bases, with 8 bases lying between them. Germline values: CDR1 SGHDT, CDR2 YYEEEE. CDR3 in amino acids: CASSLRAIGYTF. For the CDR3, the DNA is TGTGCCAGCAGCTTGCGGGCTATTGGCTACACCTTC.

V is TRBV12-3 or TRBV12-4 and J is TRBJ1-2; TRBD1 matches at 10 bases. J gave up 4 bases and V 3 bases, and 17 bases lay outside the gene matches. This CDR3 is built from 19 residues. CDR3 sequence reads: CASSFATQTGGVGSYGYTF. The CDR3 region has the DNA TGTGCCAGCAGTTTTGCCACCCAGACAGGGGGCGTAGGGAGCTATGGCTACACCTTC.

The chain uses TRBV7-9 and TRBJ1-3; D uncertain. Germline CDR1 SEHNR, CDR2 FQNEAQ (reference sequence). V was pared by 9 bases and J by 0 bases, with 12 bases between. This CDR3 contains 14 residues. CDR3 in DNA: TGTGCCAGTCTTCCCAGCAGCTCTGGAAACACCATATATTTT. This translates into CASLPSSSGNTIYF.

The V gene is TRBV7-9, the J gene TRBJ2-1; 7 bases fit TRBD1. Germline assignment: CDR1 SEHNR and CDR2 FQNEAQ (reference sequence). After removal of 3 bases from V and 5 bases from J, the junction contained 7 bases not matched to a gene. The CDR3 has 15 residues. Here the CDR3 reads CASSLGLTGNNEQFF. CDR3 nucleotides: TGTGCCAGCAGCTTGGGTTTGACAGGGAACAATGAGCAGTTCTTC.

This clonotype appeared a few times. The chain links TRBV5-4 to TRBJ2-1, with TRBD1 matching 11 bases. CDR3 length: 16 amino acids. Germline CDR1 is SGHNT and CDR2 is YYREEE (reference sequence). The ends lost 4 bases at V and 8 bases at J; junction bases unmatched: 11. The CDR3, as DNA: TGTGCCAGCAGCGGATCCGGGACAGGGGGTAGCGATGAGCAGTTCTTC. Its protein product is CASSGSGTGGSDEQFF.

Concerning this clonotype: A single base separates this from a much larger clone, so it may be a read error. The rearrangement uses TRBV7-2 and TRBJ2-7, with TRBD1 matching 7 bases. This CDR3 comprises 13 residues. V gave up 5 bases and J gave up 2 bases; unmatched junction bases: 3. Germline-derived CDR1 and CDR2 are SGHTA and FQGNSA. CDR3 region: CASSHGTAYEQYV. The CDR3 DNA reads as TGTGCCAGCAGCCATGGGACAGCCTACGAGCAGTACGTC.

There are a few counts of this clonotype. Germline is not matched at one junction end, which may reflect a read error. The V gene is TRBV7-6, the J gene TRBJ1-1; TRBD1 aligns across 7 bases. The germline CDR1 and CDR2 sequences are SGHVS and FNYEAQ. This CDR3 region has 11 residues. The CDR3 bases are TGTGCCAGCAGCTTAGGTGACAGGGTCGAGTTT. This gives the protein CASSLGDRVEF.

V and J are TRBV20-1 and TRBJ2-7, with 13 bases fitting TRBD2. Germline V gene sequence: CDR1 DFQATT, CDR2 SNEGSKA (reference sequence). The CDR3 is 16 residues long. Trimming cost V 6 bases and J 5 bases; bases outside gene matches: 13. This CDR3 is CSAGGPTSGGPHEQYF. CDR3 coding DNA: TGCAGTGCGGGCGGGCCGACTAGCGGGGGGCCCCACGAGCAGTACTTC.

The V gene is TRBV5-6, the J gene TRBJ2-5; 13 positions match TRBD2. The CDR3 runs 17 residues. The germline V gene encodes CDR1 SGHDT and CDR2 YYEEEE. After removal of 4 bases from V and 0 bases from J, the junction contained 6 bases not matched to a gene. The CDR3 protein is CASSITSGGDDQETQYF. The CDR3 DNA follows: TGTGCCAGCAGCATAACTAGCGGGGGGGACGACCAAGAGACCCAGTACTTC.

CDR3 bases: TGTGCCAGCAGCGGCGGTCTGGGAGACACTGAAGCTTTCTTT. It encodes CASSGGLGDTEAFF. The V call is TRBV7-9, the J call TRBJ1-1, with D unclear. V lost 5 bases and J 3 bases, leaving 13 bases between the germline ends. The CDR3 covers 14 residues. The germline V gene encodes CDR1 SEHNR and CDR2 FQNEAQ (reference sequence).

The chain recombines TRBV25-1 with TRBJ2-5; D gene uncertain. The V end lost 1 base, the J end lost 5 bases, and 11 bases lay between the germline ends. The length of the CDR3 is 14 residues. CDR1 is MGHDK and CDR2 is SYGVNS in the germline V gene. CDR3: CASSEFYGYETQYF. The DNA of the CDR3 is TGTGCCAGCAGTGAATTTTATGGCTATGAGACCCAGTACTTC.

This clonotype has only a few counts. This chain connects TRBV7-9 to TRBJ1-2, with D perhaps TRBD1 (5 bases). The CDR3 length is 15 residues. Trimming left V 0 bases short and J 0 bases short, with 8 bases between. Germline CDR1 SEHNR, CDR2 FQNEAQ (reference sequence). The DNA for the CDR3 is TGTGCCAGCAGCTTAGCGGGGCAAACTAACTATGGCTACACCTTC. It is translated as CASSLAGQTNYGYTF.

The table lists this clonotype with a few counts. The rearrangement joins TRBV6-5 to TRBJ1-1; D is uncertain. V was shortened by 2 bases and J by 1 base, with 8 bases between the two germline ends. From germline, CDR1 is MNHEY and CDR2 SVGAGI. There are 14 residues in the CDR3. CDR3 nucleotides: TGTGCCAGCAGTTACACGGCAGCGAACACTGAAGCTTTCTTT. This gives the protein CASSYTAANTEAFF.

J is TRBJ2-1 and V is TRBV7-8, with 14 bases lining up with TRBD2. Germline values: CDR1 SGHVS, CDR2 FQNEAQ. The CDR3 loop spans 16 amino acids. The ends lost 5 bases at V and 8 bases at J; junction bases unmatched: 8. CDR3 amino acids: CASSTRTSGGWDEQFF. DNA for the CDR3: TGTGCCAGCAGCACCCGGACTAGCGGGGGGTGGGATGAGCAGTTCTTC.

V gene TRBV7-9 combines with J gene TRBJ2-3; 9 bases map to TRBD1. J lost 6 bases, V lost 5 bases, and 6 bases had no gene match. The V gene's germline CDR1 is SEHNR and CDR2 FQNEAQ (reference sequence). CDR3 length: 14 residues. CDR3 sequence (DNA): TGTGCCAGCAGCCCTTGGACAGGGGTTGATACGCAGTATTTT. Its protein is CASSPWTGVDTQYF.

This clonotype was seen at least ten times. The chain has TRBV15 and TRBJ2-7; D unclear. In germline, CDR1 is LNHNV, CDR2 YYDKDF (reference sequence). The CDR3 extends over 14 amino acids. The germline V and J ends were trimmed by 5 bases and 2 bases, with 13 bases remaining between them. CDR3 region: CATSFGTSTYEQYF. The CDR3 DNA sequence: TGTGCCACCAGCTTTGGTACAAGCACCTACGAGCAGTACTTC.

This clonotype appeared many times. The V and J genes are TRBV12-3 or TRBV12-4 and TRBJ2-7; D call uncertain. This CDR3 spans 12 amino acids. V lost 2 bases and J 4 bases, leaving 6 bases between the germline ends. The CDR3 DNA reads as TGTGCCAGCAGTTTAAGTGGGTACGAGCAGTACTTC. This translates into CASSLSGYEQYF.

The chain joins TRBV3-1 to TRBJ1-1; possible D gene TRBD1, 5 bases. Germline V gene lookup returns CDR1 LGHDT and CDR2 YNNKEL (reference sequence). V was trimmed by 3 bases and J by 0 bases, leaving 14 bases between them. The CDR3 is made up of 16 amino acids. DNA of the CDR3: TGTGCCAGCAGCCACCAACAGGAACTCATGAACACTGAAGCTTTCTTT. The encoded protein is CASSHQQELMNTEAFF.

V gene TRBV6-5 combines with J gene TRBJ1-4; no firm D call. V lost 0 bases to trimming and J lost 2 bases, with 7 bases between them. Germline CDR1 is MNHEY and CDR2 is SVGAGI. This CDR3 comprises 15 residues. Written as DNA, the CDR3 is TGTGCCAGCAGTTACTCGATATGGACTAATGAAAAACTGTTTTTT. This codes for CASSYSIWTNEKLFF.

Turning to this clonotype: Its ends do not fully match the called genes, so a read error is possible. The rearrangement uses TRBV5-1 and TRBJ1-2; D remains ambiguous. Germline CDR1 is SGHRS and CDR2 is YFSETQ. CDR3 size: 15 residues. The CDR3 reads CVSSLNTESNYGYTF. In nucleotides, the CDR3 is TGCGTCAGCAGCTTGAATACTGAATCTAACTATGGCTACACCTTC.

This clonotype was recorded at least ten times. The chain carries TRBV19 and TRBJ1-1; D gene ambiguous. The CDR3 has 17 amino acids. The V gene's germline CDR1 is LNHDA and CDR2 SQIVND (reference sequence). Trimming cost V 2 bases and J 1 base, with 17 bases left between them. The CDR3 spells CASSIRGNPEGNTEAFF. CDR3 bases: TGTGCCAGTAGTATACGGGGAAATCCAGAAGGGAACACTGAAGCTTTCTTT.

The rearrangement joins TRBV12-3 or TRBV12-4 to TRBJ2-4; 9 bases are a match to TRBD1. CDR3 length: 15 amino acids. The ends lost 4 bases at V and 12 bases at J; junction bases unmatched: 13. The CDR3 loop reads CASSSGTGPGYAQYF. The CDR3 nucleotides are TGTGCCAGCAGTTCCGGGACAGGGCCCGGGTATGCTCAGTACTTC.